This entry features one TCR beta chain sequence. The target antigen is unknown. Germline V gene sequence: CDR1 ENHRY, CDR2 SYGVKD. The CDR3 has 14 residues. This sample stems from a study of identical twins. Overall study results and limits: The study reached conclusions through statistical analysis that was cross-sectional, not following the same donors.

TCRdb re-derived calls from the 5' RACE reads in MiXCR, one entry per CDR3 protein. This sample has around 490,000 distinct CDR3 sequences; 12% to 15% occur once, and the top ten carry 0.44%. In addition, the sample was reused for a study of yellow fever vaccine responses in identical twins.

Specimen: CD4+ T cells sorted from blood. This sequence joins TRBV10-3 and TRBJ2-1; D perhaps matches TRBD1 (6 bases). This receptor was taken from a woman under 30 in good health. CDR3 sequence: CATRGRGSYNEQFF. As DNA, the CDR3 is TGTGCTACGAGGGGGAGAGGGTCCTACAATGAGCAGTTCTTC.